This paragraph covers one TCR beta chain sequence. This sample stems from a study of blood T cell repertoires in COVID-19. About the research overall: The samples span acute and convalescent COVID-19 from the United States, Italy and Spain.

Original analysis: Estimation of nucleated cell counts relied on the amplification of reference gene primers. Produced via immunoSEQ multiplex PCR; TCRdb's table is partial and in-frame only. D and trimming were read from the DNA, whereas the V and J calls and clone size are those reported in that table. This sample has roughly 140,000 clones, with 80% to 85% found just once. The CDR3 totals 14 residues. Germline lookup yields CDR1 MGHRA and CDR2 YSYEKL. Trimming removed 4 bases from V and 4 bases from J, with 13 bases in between. The clonotype was recovered from a human donor in a cohort sampled during active COVID-19. The chain carries TRBV4-1 and TRBJ1-1; D is uncertain. The sequenced sample was peripheral blood. The CDR3 is CASSRPWEVTEAFF. The DNA of the CDR3 is TGCGCCAGCAGCCGGCCATGGGAGGTCACTGAAGCTTTCTTT.